This T cell receptor beta chain was documented in a study of blood T cell repertoires in COVID-19. Study-level information: Sites across the United States, Italy and Spain contributed samples from acute and convalescent COVID-19. T cells, B-cell-depleted T cells, or PBMCs supplied cDNA or gDNA.

As processed by the authors: It was from reference gene primer amplification that nucleated cell counts were estimated. Here immunoSEQ multiplex PCR was the method, and the copy in TCRdb shows in-frame clones only, minus some. V, J and clone size are taken as reported in that table, and D and trimming were inferred from the DNA itself. Of about 67,000 clones listed, approximately 87% are singletons. Germline V lookup: CDR1 LGHNA, CDR2 YSLEER. V was cut by 0 bases and J by 0 bases, with 3 bases left in between. The CDR3 totals 14 residues. The rearrangement uses TRBV4-3 and TRBJ2-4; no reliable D call. Sequencing was performed on peripheral blood. The TCR comes from a man aged 50 or older with active COVID-19. Written as DNA, the CDR3 is TGCGCCAGCAGCCAAGACCTAGCCAAAAACATTCAGTACTTC. The encoded protein is CASSQDLAKNIQYF.